Listed here are 28 T cell receptor beta chains from one sample, sequenced in a study of blood T cell repertoires in COVID-19. Produced via immunoSEQ multiplex PCR; TCRdb's table is partial and in-frame only. Here the sample spans a few hundred thousand clones, roughly 85% being singletons. The source material was peripheral blood. These receptors all stem from a woman aged 25 to 39 with active or convalescent COVID-19.

This clone was counted a few times. V and J are TRBV7-2 and TRBJ1-1; no clear D gene. The CDR3 extends over 12 amino acids. V was trimmed by 4 bases and J by 7 bases, leaving 10 bases between them. The V gene's germline CDR1 is SGHTA and CDR2 FQGNSA. The CDR3 DNA sequence: TGTGCCAGCAGCTCTTACAGACGTGAAGCTTTCTTT. This translates into CASSSYRREAFF.

The gene calls are TRBV5-4 and TRBJ2-2; TRBD2 might be the D (6 bases). This CDR3 is 14 amino acids long. CDR1 and CDR2 from the germline V gene are SGHNT and YYREEE (reference sequence). Trimming removed 2 bases at V and 10 bases at J, with 15 bases between. CDR3 DNA: TGTGCCAGCAGCTTCGGGGGTTTGGCCTCGGAGCTGTTTTTT. Translated: CASSFGGLASELFF.

The genes are TRBV24-1 and TRBJ1-2, with D perhaps TRBD1 (6 bases). With 4 bases removed from V and 8 bases from J, the gap between germline ends came to 19 bases. The germline gives CDR1 KGHDR, CDR2 SFDVKD. The CDR3 runs to 15 residues. CDR3 amino acids: CATSDPTDRPGGYTF. CDR3 DNA: TGTGCCACCAGTGACCCTACCGACAGGCCCGGAGGCTACACCTTC.

CDR3 in DNA: TGTGCCAGCAGAGATCAGGGGGGAAGTAATTCACCCCTCCACTTT. Encoded protein: CASRDQGGSNSPLHF. The chain employs TRBV7-9 and TRBJ1-6, with 7 bases lining up with TRBD1. Per the germline V gene, CDR1 is SEHNR and CDR2 is FQNEAQ (reference sequence). This CDR3 region has 15 residues. Trimming took 6 bases from V and 6 from J; bases not matched to a gene: 8.

The J gene is TRBJ1-2, the V gene TRBV5-6; D perhaps matches TRBD1 (6 bases). CDR3 length: 16 amino acids. CDR1 is SGHDT and CDR2 is YYEEEE in the germline V gene. Trimming stripped 0 bases from V and 5 bases from J, with 17 bases between. CDR3 in amino acids: CASSLVSTGYLYGYTF. CDR3 coding DNA: TGTGCCAGCAGCTTGGTCTCAACAGGGTACCTTTATGGCTACACCTTC.

The chain is built from TRBV20-1 and TRBJ2-1; D not resolved. The CDR3 contains 11 residues. Trimming stripped 2 bases from V and 6 bases from J, with 5 bases between. Germline CDR1 is DFQATT and CDR2 is SNEGSKA (reference sequence). CDR3 in amino acids: CSARYPNEQFF. CDR3 nucleotide sequence: TGCAGTGCTAGATATCCCAATGAGCAGTTCTTC.

The rearrangement links TRBV4-3 to TRBJ1-2; 9 bases map to TRBD1. This CDR3 has 13 residues. Germline lookup yields CDR1 LGHNA and CDR2 YSLEER. The V and J ends lost 2 bases and 8 bases, in that order; junction bases with no gene match: 3. DNA for the CDR3: TGCGCCAGCAGCCAAAGGACAGGGGAGGGCTACACCTTC. Amino acids: CASSQRTGEGYTF.

This chain joins TRBV7-2 and TRBJ2-7; 9 positions agree with TRBD1. Germline CDR1 reads SGHTA; CDR2 reads FQGNSA. The V segment lost 4 bases and the J segment 0 bases; nucleotides outside the gene matches: 4. CDR3 length equals 15 residues. The CDR3 reads CASSSGQGTSYEQYF. Here the CDR3 DNA reads TGTGCCAGCAGCTCAGGACAGGGGACCTCCTACGAGCAGTACTTC.

The chain employs TRBV18 and TRBJ2-5, with 10 bases fitting TRBD2. Trimming took 3 bases from V and 2 from J; bases not matched to a gene: 6. This CDR3 is built from 16 residues. Germline V gene sequence: CDR1 KGHSH, CDR2 LQKENI. CDR3 protein: CASSPSSGGYQETQYF. Here the CDR3 DNA reads TGTGCCAGCTCACCTTCTAGCGGGGGCTATCAAGAGACCCAGTACTTC.

V gene TRBV5-6 combines with J gene TRBJ1-4; 7 nucleotides agree with TRBD1. Germline values: CDR1 SGHDT, CDR2 YYEEEE. V shed 4 bases and J 0 bases; nucleotides not matched to a gene: 6. The CDR3 covers 16 residues. CDR3 sequence (DNA): TGTGCCAGCAGCATCGGACAGGCGACAACTAATGAAAAACTGTTTTTT. It yields the protein CASSIGQATTNEKLFF.

The chain has TRBV27 and TRBJ2-2, with a weak D call TRBD2 (6 bases). The CDR3 contains 16 residues. The V end lost 5 bases, the J end lost 4 bases, and 17 bases lay between the germline ends. From germline, CDR1 is MNHEY and CDR2 SMNVEV (reference sequence). The CDR3 coding sequence is TGTGCCAGCAGTCCCGGGACTCTACTTACCACCGGGGAGCTGTTTTTT. Its protein is CASSPGTLLTTGELFF.

The chain links TRBV3-1 (or the pseudogene TRBV3-2) to TRBJ2-1, with 8 bases identical to TRBD1. The CDR3 sequence is 15 residues long. V dropped 4 bases and J dropped 5; count of bases not matched to a gene: 7. Germline V gene sequence: CDR1 LGHDT, CDR2 YNNKEL (reference sequence). CDR3 DNA sequence: TGTGCCAGCAGCCTCCTCGGACAGGGTAACAATGAGCAGTTCTTC. Its protein is CASSLLGQGNNEQFF.

This clone has a single count. The V and J genes are TRBV18 and TRBJ1-2, with 9 nucleotides matching TRBD1. V lost 3 bases and J lost 6; bases outside the gene matches: 5. This CDR3 has 14 residues. Per germline, CDR1 KGHSH and CDR2 LQKENI. The CDR3 nucleotides read TGTGCCAGCTCACCGCTGGGACAGGGAGATGGCTACACCTTC. Its translation: CASSPLGQGDGYTF.

The gene calls are TRBV2 and TRBJ2-3, with 10 bases matching TRBD1. Germline CDR1 reads SNHLY; CDR2 reads FYNNEI. The CDR3 spans 15 residues. J was trimmed by 4 bases and V by 7 bases; bases with no gene match: 8. The CDR3 DNA reads as TGTGCCAGCAAAAGGGACAGGGGAAGGTCAGATACGCAGTATTTT. Protein: CASKRDRGRSDTQYF.

The chain recombines TRBV7-2 with TRBJ2-5; 9 nucleotides agree with TRBD1. J gave up 1 base and V 6 bases, and 15 bases lay outside the gene matches. The CDR3 consists of 18 residues. Germline V gene lookup returns CDR1 SGHTA and CDR2 FQGNSA. The CDR3 is CASSSRRSGTGLQETQYF. The CDR3 coding sequence is TGTGCCAGCAGTTCCCGTCGGTCCGGGACAGGGCTCCAAGAGACCCAGTACTTC.

The CDR3 reads CSASGLAGGARNEQFF. CDR3 nucleotide sequence: TGCAGTGCTAGTGGACTAGCGGGGGGGGCGCGAAATGAGCAGTTCTTC. V and J are TRBV20-1 and TRBJ2-1; 15 nucleotides match TRBD2. The CDR3 consists of 16 residues. The germline V gene encodes CDR1 DFQATT and CDR2 SNEGSKA (reference sequence). V dropped 3 bases and J dropped 7; count of bases not matched to a gene: 7.

J is TRBJ2-2 and V is TRBV19; 11 nucleotides agree with TRBD2. Per the germline V gene, CDR1 is LNHDA and CDR2 is SQIVND (reference sequence). V lost 3 bases to trimming and J lost 0 bases; unmatched junction nucleotides: 3. This CDR3 spans 17 amino acids. The DNA for the CDR3 is TGTGCCAGTAGTATCCCTAGCGGGGGGTCGAACACCGGGGAGCTGTTTTTT. Translation: CASSIPSGGSNTGELFF.

This chain links TRBV30 with TRBJ1-1, with TRBD1 identical over 9 bases. CDR1 is GTSNPN and CDR2 is SVGIG in the germline V gene (reference sequence). The CDR3 has 14 amino acids. V shed 7 bases and J 1 base; nucleotides not matched to a gene: 7. The CDR3 protein is CASHRGRKNTEAFF. CDR3 bases: TGTGCCTCCCACAGGGGGCGAAAGAACACTGAAGCTTTCTTT.

The chain combines TRBV3-1 (or the pseudogene TRBV3-2) with TRBJ2-7, with a weak D call TRBD2 (7 bases). CDR3 length: 15 amino acids. Trimming shortened V by 1 base and J by 2 bases, and 12 bases separated the two germline ends. Germline CDR1 LGHDT, CDR2 YNNKEL (reference sequence). CDR3: CASSQGGGLPYEQYF. DNA of the CDR3: TGTGCCAGCAGCCAAGGCGGGGGCCTTCCCTACGAGCAGTACTTC.

The chain combines TRBV5-1 with TRBJ1-1; TRBD1 agrees at 9 bases. Germline V lookup: CDR1 SGHRS, CDR2 YFSETQ. With 7 bases clipped from V and 5 bases from J, the junction kept 6 bases outside the gene matches. The length of the CDR3 is 13 residues. CDR3 coding DNA: TGCGCCAGCCGTGACAGGGGGGGAACTGAAGCTTTCTTT. It translates to CASRDRGGTEAFF.

The rearrangement joins TRBV27 to TRBJ1-2, with D possibly being TRBD1 (6 bases). V was shortened by 4 bases and J by 5 bases, with 14 bases between the two germline ends. The CDR3 consists of 14 residues. Germline V CDR1 and CDR2: MNHEY, SMNVEV (reference sequence). CDR3 sequence (DNA): TGTGCCAGCAGTTGGACGGGGACAACTTATGGCTACACCTTC. This encodes CASSWTGTTYGYTF.

The V call is TRBV7-3, the J call TRBJ2-2; tentative D call: TRBD1 (5 bases). Germline V gives CDR1 SGHTA, CDR2 FQGTGA. Trimming left V 5 bases short and J 4 bases short, with 8 bases between. This CDR3 spans 13 amino acids. DNA of the CDR3: TGTGCCAGCAGCGGAACAGGCACCGGGGAGCTGTTTTTT. Its translation: CASSGTGTGELFF.

The CDR3 DNA reads TGTGCCAGCAGTTCAGTGGCCGGGACAGGGGCCTACGAGCAGTACTTC. This gives the protein CASSSVAGTGAYEQYF. This chain connects TRBV7-2 to TRBJ2-7, with TRBD1 matching over 10 bases. The V gene's germline CDR1 is SGHTA and CDR2 FQGNSA. The ends lost 6 bases at V and 2 bases at J; junction bases unmatched: 10. The CDR3 loop spans 16 amino acids.

The sample holds one count of this clone. The chain carries TRBV28 and TRBJ2-5, with D possibly TRBD1 on 5 matching bases. Germline lookup yields CDR1 MDHEN and CDR2 SYDVKM. The CDR3 extends over 12 amino acids. V shed 4 bases and J shed 5 bases, with 8 bases lying between them. CDR3 sequence reads: CASSSQGETQYF. CDR3 coding DNA: TGTGCCAGCAGTTCCCAGGGTGAGACCCAGTACTTC.

V is TRBV2 and J is TRBJ1-1; perhaps TRBD1 as D (6 bases). Germline CDR1 and CDR2: SNHLY and FYNNEI. Deletions cut 5 bases from V and 0 bases from J, with 10 bases between. The CDR3 is 14 residues long. The chain's CDR3 is CASSTRTVNTEAFF. The CDR3 DNA is TGTGCCAGCAGTACCCGGACAGTGAACACTGAAGCTTTCTTT.

This clone was detected only once. The chain couples TRBV10-3 to TRBJ2-1, with D possibly TRBD2 on 6 matching bases. This CDR3 has 14 amino acids. Trimming removed 4 bases at V and 8 bases at J, with 15 bases between. From germline, CDR1 is ENHRY and CDR2 SYGVKD. CDR3: CAISGTIESHEQFF. The DNA for the CDR3 is TGTGCCATCAGTGGGACTATTGAAAGCCATGAGCAGTTCTTC.

The rearrangement links TRBV19 to TRBJ1-6, with TRBD1 identical over 9 bases. V lost 8 bases, J lost 6 bases, and 2 bases stayed unmatched. This CDR3 is 13 amino acids long. CDR1 and CDR2 from the germline V gene are LNHDA and SQIVND (reference sequence). The CDR3 loop is CASATGGNSPLHF. In DNA form, the CDR3 reads TGTGCCAGTGCGACAGGGGGTAATTCACCCCTCCACTTT.

This chain joins TRBV6-4 and TRBJ1-2; the D gene is possibly TRBD1 (5 bases). The germline gives CDR1 MRHNA, CDR2 SNTAGT. This CDR3 has 14 amino acids. V was clipped by 6 bases and J by 4 bases, with 15 bases between them. The DNA for the CDR3 is TGTGCCAGCAGAGATCTTGACAGTTCCTATGGCTACACCTTC. Its protein product is CASRDLDSSYGYTF.